These 26 T cell receptor beta chains came from one sample sequenced in a study of OX40 agonist ivuxolimab in advanced cancers. This table comes from immunoSEQ multiplex PCR, and its TCRdb copy is limited to in-frame clones, with some not included. This table holds roughly 71,000 clones, over 80% found once. Material: CD4+ or CD8+ T cells sorted from blood, obtained in a trial of the OX40 agonist ivuxolimab. The receptor set was obtained from an adult with an advanced solid tumor such as melanoma, head and neck, liver or kidney cancer.

V usage is TRBV7-9 and J usage is TRBJ1-4; 7 bases are shared with TRBD1. Germline values: CDR1 SEHNR, CDR2 FQNEAQ (reference sequence). There are 14 residues in the CDR3. With V trimmed by 5 bases and J by 6 bases, 6 bases remained unmatched. The CDR3 DNA reads as TGTGCCAGCAGCCCAGGGGGAACCCATGAAAAACTGTTTTTT. Encoded protein: CASSPGGTHEKLFF. Full variable domain (missing parts from reference TRBV7-9 and TRBJ1-4): DTGVSQNPRHKITKRGQNVTFRCDPISEHNRLYWYRQTLGQGPEFLTYFQNEAQLEKSRLLSDRFSAERPKGSFSTLEIQRTEQGDSAMYLCASSPGGTHEKLFFGSGTQLSVL.

The chain is built from TRBV28 and TRBJ1-5, with D possibly matching TRBD1 (5 bases). Germline CDR1 is MDHEN and CDR2 is SYDVKM. The CDR3 runs to 14 residues. The V and J ends lost 6 bases and 1 base respectively, with 10 bases between them. The CDR3, as DNA: TGTGCCAGCAGGCCTAGGGGAAGCAATCAGCCCCAGCATTTT. As protein: CASRPRGSNQPQHF. The full variable domain, with the rest looked up from reference TRBV28 and TRBJ1-5, is DVKVTQSSRYLVKRTGEKVFLECVQDMDHENMFWYRQDPGLGLRLIYFSYDVKMKEKGDIPEGYSVSREKKERFSLILESASTNQTSMYLCASRPRGSNQPQHFGDGTRLSIL.

This clone appeared a single time. The rearrangement links TRBV7-8 to TRBJ1-1, with D possibly TRBD1 on 6 matching bases. The germline V gene encodes CDR1 SGHVS and CDR2 FQNEAQ. Trimming cost V 0 bases and J 10 bases, with 18 bases left between them. This CDR3 contains 15 residues. The DNA for the CDR3 is TGTGCCAGCAGCTTAGCCCTTGACAGGATCAACGGAGCTTTCTTT. Protein product: CASSLALDRINGAFF.

This clone was counted between two and nine times. The chain couples TRBV4-3 to TRBJ2-1, with D hard to call. CDR3 size: 12 residues. In germline, CDR1 is LGHNA, CDR2 YSLEER. Trimming shortened V by 2 bases and J by 7 bases, and 6 bases separated the two germline ends. The CDR3 region is CASSQSGNEQFF. The CDR3 DNA reads TGCGCCAGCAGCCAAAGTGGTAATGAGCAGTTCTTC.

This chain uses TRBV7-9 with TRBJ2-7; D might be TRBD1 (6 bases). Between the trimmed V and J ends, which lost 1 base and 4 bases, there was a span of 11 bases. The CDR3 spans 14 residues. Per the germline V gene, CDR1 is SEHNR and CDR2 is FQNEAQ (reference sequence). CDR3 sequence: CASSLVTGPYEQYF. The CDR3 region has the DNA TGTGCCAGCAGCTTAGTTACAGGGCCTTACGAGCAGTACTTC.

This chain connects TRBV10-3 to TRBJ2-5; 8 bases agree with TRBD2. The germline V gene encodes CDR1 ENHRY and CDR2 SYGVKD. V lost 8 bases and J lost 5; bases outside the gene matches: 13. CDR3 length equals 15 residues. The CDR3 DNA reads as TGTGCCATCCGCCCTGAGCGGGAGTTTATGGAGACCCAGTACTTC. Amino acid sequence: CAIRPEREFMETQYF.

The rearrangement joins TRBV4-3 to TRBJ1-2, with D hard to call. Germline assignment: CDR1 LGHNA and CDR2 YSLEER. The ends were cut back, 1 base at V and 4 bases at J, with 10 bases in the middle. The CDR3 extends over 14 amino acids. CDR3 sequence: CASSQGSDFYGYTF. Here the CDR3 DNA reads TGCGCCAGCAGCCAAGGATCTGACTTCTATGGCTACACCTTC.

The chain carries TRBV7-6 and TRBJ2-1, with 12 bases matching TRBD2. Trimming cost V 5 bases and J 8 bases; bases outside gene matches: 13. CDR1 is SGHVS, CDR2 FNYEAQ, per germline. This CDR3 is 17 amino acids long. CDR3 loop: CASSPGLAGSQGDEQFF. The CDR3 DNA sequence: TGTGCCAGCAGCCCAGGACTAGCGGGGTCCCAGGGCGATGAGCAGTTCTTC.

The table lists this clone with a count of one. The CDR3 protein is CASSLPRVNYGYTF. The CDR3 DNA is TGTGCCAGCAGCTTACCTAGAGTTAACTATGGCTACACCTTC. The chain recombines TRBV11-2 with TRBJ1-2; D ambiguous. The germline gives CDR1 SGHAT, CDR2 FQNNGV. The CDR3 length is 14 residues. The V end was cut by 2 bases, the J end by 1 base, with 8 bases between.

This clone is a singleton in its sample. The gene calls are TRBV27 and TRBJ2-2; 8 positions match TRBD1. Per the germline V gene, CDR1 is MNHEY and CDR2 is SMNVEV (reference sequence). The CDR3 has 14 residues. Trimming at V came to 8 bases and at J to 3 bases, leaving 5 bases not matched to a gene. CDR3 DNA: TGTGCCAGCGCAGGGGGCTACTACACCGGGGAGCTGTTTTTT. Its protein is CASAGGYYTGELFF.

This sequence joins TRBV14 and TRBJ2-7; TRBD1 matches at 9 bases. Germline V gene data show CDR1 as SGHDN and CDR2 as FVKESK. CDR3 length equals 16 residues. The V and J ends lost 2 bases and 5 bases, in that order; junction bases with no gene match: 10. The CDR3 here is CASSQLDRDRANEQYF. The DNA for the CDR3 is TGTGCCAGCAGCCAACTTGACAGGGACAGGGCCAACGAGCAGTACTTC. The variable domain in full, with the rest retrieved from reference TRBV14 and TRBJ2-7, is EAGVTQFPSHSVIEKGQTVTLRCDPISGHDNLYWYRRVMGKEIKFLLHFVKESKQDESGMPNNRFLAERTGGTYSTLKVQPAELEDSGVYFCASSQLDRDRANEQYFGPGTRLTVT.

The CDR3 sequence is CASSFGQNTGELFF. As DNA, the CDR3 is TGTGCCAGCAGTTTCGGACAGAATACCGGGGAGCTGTTTTTT. The chain uses TRBV6-5 and TRBJ2-2; D possibly corresponds to TRBD1 (6 bases). CDR3 size: 14 residues. Deletions cut 4 bases from V and 5 bases from J, with 11 bases between. Germline V CDR1 and CDR2: MNHEY, SVGAGI.

This chain links TRBV28 with TRBJ2-1; 7 bases match TRBD2. The CDR3 spans 13 residues. V trimming: 8 bases; J trimming: 9 bases; junction bases outside the gene matches: 10. Germline CDR1 and CDR2: MDHEN and SYDVKM. The DNA of the CDR3 is TGTGCCAGCGGGTGGACTAGGAAGGGTGAGCAGTTCTTC. Amino acid sequence: CASGWTRKGEQFF.

V usage is TRBV7-2 and J usage is TRBJ2-7; D unresolved. CDR1 SGHTA and CDR2 FQGNSA come from the germline V gene. This CDR3 is 13 amino acids long. The ends were cut back, 1 base at V and 3 bases at J, with 7 bases in the middle. The CDR3 sequence: CASSLGISYEQYF. The DNA for the CDR3 is TGTGCCAGCAGCTTAGGCATAAGCTACGAGCAGTACTTC.

The chain carries TRBV5-1 and TRBJ2-7; 9 bases are shared with TRBD1. The length of the CDR3 is 15 residues. Germline-derived CDR1 and CDR2 are SGHRS and YFSETQ. V lost 3 bases, J lost 5 bases, and 9 bases stayed unmatched. The CDR3 coding sequence is TGCGCCAGCAGCTGGGGACAGGGTATCGAGGACGAGCAGTACTTC. Amino acids: CASSWGQGIEDEQYF.

This clone occurred once. This sequence joins TRBV27 and TRBJ2-1, with 8 nucleotides matching TRBD2. The junction had 8 bases not matched to a gene; V was cut back by 3 bases and J by 7 bases. Germline CDR1 MNHEY, CDR2 SMNVEV (reference sequence). The CDR3 is 15 residues long. The CDR3, as DNA: TGTGCCAGCAGTTTGACGGGAGGGCTGGAAAATGAGCAGTTCTTC. Translation: CASSLTGGLENEQFF.

The J gene is TRBJ2-7, the V gene TRBV4-2; no clear D gene. Per germline, CDR1 LGHNA and CDR2 YNFKEQ. Trimming stripped 0 bases from V and 3 bases from J, with 9 bases between. The CDR3 contains 14 residues. The DNA for the CDR3 is TGTGCCAGCAGCCAAGAGAACGGCCTCTACGAGCAGTACTTC. It yields the protein CASSQENGLYEQYF.

V and J are TRBV28 and TRBJ1-2, with D perhaps matching TRBD1 (6 bases). Per germline, CDR1 MDHEN and CDR2 SYDVKM. The V end lost 5 bases, the J end lost 6 bases, and 22 bases lay between the germline ends. This CDR3 has 16 residues. The CDR3 DNA sequence: TGTGCCAGCAGTCCCATATACAGGGCCCAAGCTCATGGCTACACCTTC. Translated: CASSPIYRAQAHGYTF.

The V gene is TRBV11-2, the J gene TRBJ2-1; 8 positions agree with TRBD2. Germline assignment: CDR1 SGHAT and CDR2 FQNNGV. This CDR3 comprises 13 residues. V lost 3 bases and J lost 7; bases outside the gene matches: 2. CDR3 in DNA: TGTGCCAGCAGCTTGACGGGAGGGAATGAGCAGTTCTTC. This gives the protein CASSLTGGNEQFF.

V usage is TRBV7-9 and J usage is TRBJ2-7; the D is unclear. Germline V gene data show CDR1 as SEHNR and CDR2 as FQNEAQ (reference sequence). The length of the CDR3 is 16 residues. Between the trimmed V and J ends, which lost 1 base and 5 bases, there was a span of 18 bases. This CDR3 reads CASSLESLSAPDEQYF. Written as DNA, the CDR3 is TGTGCCAGCAGCTTAGAGAGCCTGTCGGCGCCCGACGAGCAGTACTTC.

V is TRBV11-2 and J is TRBJ1-3; 7 bases are a match to TRBD1. Looked up from germline, CDR1 is SGHAT and CDR2 is FQNNGV. This CDR3 has 14 amino acids. V dropped 4 bases and J dropped 4; count of bases not matched to a gene: 4. The CDR3 sequence is CASSSGQAGNTIYF. CDR3 nucleotide sequence: TGTGCCAGCAGCTCCGGACAGGCCGGAAACACCATATATTTT.

This clone was recorded a few times. The chain is built from TRBV19 and TRBJ1-2, with no clear D. Germline CDR1 reads LNHDA; CDR2 reads SQIVND (reference sequence). V dropped 10 bases and J dropped 8 bases, with 8 bases sitting between them. CDR3 length equals 9 residues. DNA of the CDR3: TGTGCCATCTTGGGCGGCTACACCTTC. Protein: CAILGGYTF.

The rearrangement uses TRBV7-6 and TRBJ1-4; TRBD1 agrees at 7 bases. This CDR3 has 13 amino acids. V lost 6 bases to trimming and J lost 5 bases; unmatched junction nucleotides: 3. In germline, CDR1 is SGHVS, CDR2 FNYEAQ. The CDR3 DNA sequence: TGTGCCAGCAGACAGACAGGGAATGAAAAACTGTTTTTT. Its protein product is CASRQTGNEKLFF.

V gene TRBV27 combines with J gene TRBJ2-2; D ambiguous. CDR1 and CDR2 from the germline V gene are MNHEY and SMNVEV (reference sequence). CDR3 length: 14 amino acids. V was shortened by 0 bases and J by 4 bases, with 6 bases between the two germline ends. The CDR3, as DNA: TGTGCCAGCAGTTTATCGAAAGGCACCGGGGAGCTGTTTTTT. Protein product: CASSLSKGTGELFF.

The V and J genes are TRBV6-5 and TRBJ1-5; 7 bases agree with TRBD1. The CDR3 spans 15 residues. The ends lost 6 bases at V and 0 bases at J; junction bases unmatched: 5. Germline V gene data show CDR1 as MNHEY and CDR2 as SVGAGI. CDR3 region: CASRPTGFSNQPQHF. The CDR3, as DNA: TGTGCCAGCAGGCCGACAGGGTTTAGCAATCAGCCCCAGCATTTT.

The V and J genes are TRBV15 and TRBJ1-6, with D unresolved. The V gene lost 1 base and the J gene lost 7 bases, with 8 bases spanning the gap. The CDR3 runs 14 residues. CDR1 LNHNV and CDR2 YYDKDF come from the germline V gene (reference sequence). CDR3 in DNA: TGTGCCACCAGCAGAGCGGGCGAGAATTCACCCCTCCACTTT. It is translated as CATSRAGENSPLHF.